This T cell receptor (beta chain) was observed in a study of shared clonotypes between healthy human individuals. The V end was cut by 4 bases, the J end by 3 bases, with 14 bases between. The CDR3 is 14 amino acids. Germline V gives CDR1 SGDLS, CDR2 YYNGEE. On this clone itself: What it binds is unknown.

Sequenced by immunoSEQ multiplex PCR; TCRdb stores in-frame clones only, minus some. Counted here are approximately 2,200,000 clones, 85% to 95% occurring once; the ten biggest clones make up around 1.7%. Study-level results: Larger estimated richness was generally recorded for naive subsets relative to memory subsets.

Naivety among CD8 cells was defined by CD45RO negativity and positive CCR7 selection, thereby excluding terminally differentiated effector memory CD45RA+ cells. Nashville, Tennessee was home to all donors, who were Caucasian adults. V gene TRBV9 combines with J gene TRBJ2-7; D is possibly TRBD1 (6 bases). Sequenced material: naive CD8+ T cells from PBMCs. The origin of this receptor is a man aged 18 to 30 in good health. Some clones in this sample may be carry-over from other donors' samples. The CDR3 protein is CASSPRGLRYEQYF. DNA for the CDR3: TGTGCCAGCAGCCCAAGGGGGTTACGCTACGAGCAGTACTTC.